This T cell receptor beta chain is from a study of T cells after posttransplantation cyclophosphamide. Study results and caveats: Donor CD8+ memory clones often dominated recipient blood repertoires at later times.

This table comes from immunoSEQ multiplex PCR, and its TCRdb copy is limited to in-frame clones, with some not included. The sample carries 25,000 to 35,000 clones, around 86% recorded once. Concerning this clone: Its antigen is as yet unknown.

The length of the CDR3 is 13 residues. Trimming removed 1 base at V and 6 bases at J, with 9 bases between. Germline CDR1 reads KGHSH; CDR2 reads LQKENI. This clonotype was obtained from a man between 45 and 60 years old. Sequencing input: PBMCs. This chain joins TRBV18 and TRBJ1-1; no clear D. The CDR3, as DNA: TGTGCCAGCTCACCACTGGCGGAGGCTGAAGCTTTCTTT. Residues: CASSPLAEAEAFF.